This TCR beta chain stems from a study of metastatic and nonmetastatic thyroid tumors. Overall study context: A comparison of repertoires was made across blood and tumor or nodule tissue from malignant and benign thyroid patients. Study observations and caveats: As reported, TCR beta diversity in blood and tumor was significantly higher in malignant thyroid tumors than in benign nodules.

Until they underwent thyroid surgery, no patient had received any treatment. Many counts were recorded for this clone. The target antigen is unknown. Per the study methods: Variation in CDR3 across clinicopathological groups served as the basis for constructing a distant-metastasis classifier in papillary thyroid cancer. TCRdb re-analyzed the PCR reads using MiXCR. TCRdb assigned the V and J calls; the authors' analysis was not used. Among about 92,000 clones, under 15% were seen once, and the ten largest hold 3.6%. V was clipped by 3 bases and J by 4 bases, with 13 bases between them. The V gene's germline CDR1 is SGDLS and CDR2 YYNGEE. This CDR3 is built from 15 residues.

The chain recombines TRBV9 with TRBJ2-2; tentatively, D is TRBD1 (6 bases). This TCR came from a female donor with papillary thyroid cancer or a benign thyroid nodule (not recorded which). Some clones in this sample may be carry-over from other donors' samples. The sample taken for sequencing was blood. This chain's CDR3 is CASSGRDTFTGELFF. The CDR3 DNA is TGTGCCAGCAGCGGACGGGACACCTTCACCGGGGAGCTGTTTTTT.